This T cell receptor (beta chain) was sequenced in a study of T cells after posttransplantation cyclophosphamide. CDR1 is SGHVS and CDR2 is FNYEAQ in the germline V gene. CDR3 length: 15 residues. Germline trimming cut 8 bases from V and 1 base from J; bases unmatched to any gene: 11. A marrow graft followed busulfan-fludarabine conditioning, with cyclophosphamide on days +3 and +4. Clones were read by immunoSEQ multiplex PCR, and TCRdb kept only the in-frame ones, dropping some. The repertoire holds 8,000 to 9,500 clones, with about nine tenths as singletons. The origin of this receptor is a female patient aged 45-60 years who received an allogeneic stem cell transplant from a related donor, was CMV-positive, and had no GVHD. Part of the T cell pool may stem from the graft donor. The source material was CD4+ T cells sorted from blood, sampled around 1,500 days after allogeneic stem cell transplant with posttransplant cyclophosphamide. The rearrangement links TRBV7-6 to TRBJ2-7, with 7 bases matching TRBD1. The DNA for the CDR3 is TGTGCCAGCGCTTCCTCACAGGGGTCTTCCTACGAGCAGTACTTC. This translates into CASASSQGSSYEQYF.